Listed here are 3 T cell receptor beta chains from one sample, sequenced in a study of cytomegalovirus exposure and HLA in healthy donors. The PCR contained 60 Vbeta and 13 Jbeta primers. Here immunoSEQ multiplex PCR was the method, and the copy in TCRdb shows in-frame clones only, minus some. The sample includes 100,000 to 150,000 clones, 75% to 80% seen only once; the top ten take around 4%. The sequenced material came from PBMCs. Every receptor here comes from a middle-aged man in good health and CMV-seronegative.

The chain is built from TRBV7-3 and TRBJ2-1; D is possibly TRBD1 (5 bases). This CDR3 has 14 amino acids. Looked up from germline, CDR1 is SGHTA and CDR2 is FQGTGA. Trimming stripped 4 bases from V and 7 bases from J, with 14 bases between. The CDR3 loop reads CASSSRPAGNEQFF. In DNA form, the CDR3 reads TGTGCCAGCAGCTCCAGGCCAGCAGGGAATGAGCAGTTCTTC.

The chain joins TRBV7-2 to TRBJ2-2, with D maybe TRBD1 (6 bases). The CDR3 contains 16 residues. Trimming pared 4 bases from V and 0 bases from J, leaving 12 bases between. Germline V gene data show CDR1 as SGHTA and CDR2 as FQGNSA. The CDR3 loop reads CASSSRTATNTGELFF. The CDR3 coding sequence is TGTGCCAGCAGCTCGAGGACAGCCACGAACACCGGGGAGCTGTTTTTT.

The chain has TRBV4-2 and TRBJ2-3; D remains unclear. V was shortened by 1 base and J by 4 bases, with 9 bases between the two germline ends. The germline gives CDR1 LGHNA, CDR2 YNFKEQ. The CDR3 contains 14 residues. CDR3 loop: CASSQGVLADTQYF. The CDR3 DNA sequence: TGTGCCAGCAGCCAAGGTGTTTTAGCAGATACGCAGTATTTT.